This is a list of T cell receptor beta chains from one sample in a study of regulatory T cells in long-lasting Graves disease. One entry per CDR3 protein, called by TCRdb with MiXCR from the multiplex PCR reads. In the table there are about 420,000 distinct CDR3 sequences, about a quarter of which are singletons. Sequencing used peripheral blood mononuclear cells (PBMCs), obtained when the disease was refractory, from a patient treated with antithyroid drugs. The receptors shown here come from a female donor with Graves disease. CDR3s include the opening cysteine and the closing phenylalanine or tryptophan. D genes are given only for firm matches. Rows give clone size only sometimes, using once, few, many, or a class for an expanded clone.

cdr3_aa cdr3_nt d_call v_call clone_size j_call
CASSFTGTGNHYGYTF TGTGCCAGCAGCTTTACCGGGACAGGGAATCACTATGGCTACACCTTC TRBD1 TRBV7-9 few TRBJ1-2
CSQARDYSYEQYF TGCAGTCAGGCCCGGGACTACTCCTACGAGCAGTACTTC TRBD2 TRBV20-1 . TRBJ2-7
CASSYPRRGLNTGELFF TGTGCCAGCAGCTACCCCAGGAGGGGACTAAACACCGGGGAGCTGTTTTTT TRBD2 TRBV6-1 . TRBJ2-2
CSARDDQRRYNEQFF TGCAGTGCTAGAGATGATCAGCGGCGCTACAATGAGCAGTTCTTC . TRBV20-1 . TRBJ2-1
CASSPRPDGSNQPQHF TGTGCCAGCAGCCCCCGGCCTGACGGTAGCAATCAGCCCCAGCATTTT . TRBV6-1 . TRBJ1-5
CASSYSAAGVAGELFF TGTGCCAGCAGTTACTCGGCAGCGGGTGTCGCCGGGGAGCTGTTTTTT . TRBV6-2/TRBV6-3 . TRBJ2-2
CASSYSTVGKYNEQFF TGTGCCAGCAGTTACTCGACAGTCGGGAAATACAATGAGCAGTTCTTC . TRBV6-2/TRBV6-3 . TRBJ2-1
CSARKASGSVDTGELFF TGCAGTGCTAGAAAGGCTAGCGGGAGCGTGGACACCGGGGAGCTGTTTTTT TRBD2 TRBV20-1 . TRBJ2-2
CASSQAGINQPQHF TGTGCCAGCAGCCAAGCAGGGATCAATCAGCCCCAGCATTTT . TRBV3-1 . TRBJ1-5
CASSVSRGRGAYEQYF TGTGCCAGCAGTGTATCCAGGGGGAGGGGAGCCTACGAGCAGTACTTC . TRBV12-3/TRBV12-4 many TRBJ2-7
CASFTRGRGPDPNTGELFF TGTGCCAGCTTTACGAGGGGCAGGGGGCCCGACCCGAACACCGGGGAGCTGTTTTTT TRBD1 TRBV6-1 few TRBJ2-2
CSAGLYNEQFF TGCAGTGCTGGACTATACAATGAGCAGTTCTTC . TRBV20-1 . TRBJ2-1
CASSQIGDEQYF TGCGCCAGCAGCCAGATTGGGGACGAGCAGTACTTC . TRBV4-1 few TRBJ2-7
CASSWGGGGETQYF TGTGCCAGCAGCTGGGGCGGGGGAGGCGAGACCCAGTACTTC TRBD2 TRBV11-1 few TRBJ2-5
CAIRAGQVTEQYF TGTGCCATCAGGGCGGGACAGGTGACCGAGCAGTACTTC TRBD1 TRBV10-3 few TRBJ2-7
CASSHIGNTIYF TGTGCCAGCAGCCACATTGGAAACACCATATATTTT . TRBV3-1 many TRBJ1-3